One T cell receptor beta chain is described in this entry. The data originate from a study of CD8 T cells in Susac syndrome. Random hexamers were used to reverse transcribe an amount of about 0.5 to 1 ug RNA. Across 54 Vbeta and 13 Jbeta, immunoSEQ multiplex PCR amplified TCR beta CDR3. In TCRdb, the immunoSEQ multiplex PCR reads were re-called with MiXCR into one record per CDR3 protein. Of about 280,000 distinct CDR3 sequences listed, about 85% are singletons. The germline gives CDR1 SEHNR, CDR2 FQNEAQ (reference sequence). The CDR3 has 14 amino acids. V lost 4 bases and J 4 bases, leaving 12 bases between the germline ends. Sequencing of TCR beta covered CD8+ and CD4+ T cells obtained from blood. Relapsing-remitting disease, either stable or active, was present in the multiple sclerosis controls, who were treatment-naive patients.

Material for sequencing was CD8+ T cells from PBMCs. This clonotype originated in a human donor with multiple sclerosis. The rearrangement uses TRBV7-9 and TRBJ2-3; D uncertain. CDR3 coding DNA: TGTGCCAGCAGCTCGTTAGGTTTTGCAGATACGCAGTATTTT. This sequence encodes CASSSLGFADTQYF.